This T cell receptor (beta chain) is drawn from a study of vaccination and CD4 T cells after COVID-19. Study information: According to the study, participants were given two doses of BNT162b2 or mRNA-1273 vaccine.

With the Oncomine TCR Beta short-read assay, DNA from cultured CD4+ T cells was sequenced. Investigators isolated genomic DNA from cultured CD4+ T cells. TCRdb processed the PCR reads anew with MiXCR; each CDR3 protein has one entry. The data show 7,000 or so distinct CDR3 sequences, with roughly 40% seen just once and over 35% held by the top ten. CDR1 and CDR2 (germline): SGHRS, YFSETQ. The CDR3 has 15 residues. The ends lost 4 bases at V and 8 bases at J; junction bases unmatched: 11. This clonotype has a handful of counts. Antigen: not known. Noted treatment: approximately nine-day PBMC culture with coronavirus spike peptide pools or control peptides (ViraFEST assay). CD4+ T cells of the unexposed donor were collected before the COVID-19 pandemic (2011-2018).

The receptor was derived from a human donor in good health. The rearrangement uses TRBV5-1 and TRBJ1-2, with TRBD1 matching 10 bases. The sample taken for sequencing was CD4+ T cells from blood, cultured in vitro. CDR3 region: CASSVRTGGSGGYTF. DNA for the CDR3: TGCGCCAGCAGCGTACGGACAGGGGGAAGCGGGGGCTACACCTTC.